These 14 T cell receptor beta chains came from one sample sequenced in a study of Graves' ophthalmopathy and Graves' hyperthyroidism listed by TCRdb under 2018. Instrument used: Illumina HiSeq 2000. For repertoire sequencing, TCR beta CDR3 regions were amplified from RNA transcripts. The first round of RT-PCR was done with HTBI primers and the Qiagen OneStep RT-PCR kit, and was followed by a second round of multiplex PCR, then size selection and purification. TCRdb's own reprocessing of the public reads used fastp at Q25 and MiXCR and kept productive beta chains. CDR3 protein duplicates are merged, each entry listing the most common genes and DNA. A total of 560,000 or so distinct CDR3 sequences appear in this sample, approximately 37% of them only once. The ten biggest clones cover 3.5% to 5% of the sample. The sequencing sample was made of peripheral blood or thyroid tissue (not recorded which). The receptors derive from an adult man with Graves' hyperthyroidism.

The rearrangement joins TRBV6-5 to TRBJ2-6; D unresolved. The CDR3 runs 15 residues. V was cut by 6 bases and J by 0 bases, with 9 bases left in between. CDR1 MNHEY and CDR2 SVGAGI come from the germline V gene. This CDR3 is CASSLQSSGANVLTF. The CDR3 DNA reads TGTGCCAGCAGCTTACAGAGCTCTGGGGCCAACGTCCTGACTTTC.

CDR3 sequence: CSASRDEQYF. The CDR3 nucleotides are TGCAGTGCTAGCAGGGACGAGCAGTACTTC. The chain is built from TRBV20-1 and TRBJ2-7; TRBD1 might be the D (5 bases). From germline, CDR1 is DFQATT and CDR2 SNEGSKA (reference sequence). V was trimmed by 3 bases and J by 5 bases, leaving 5 bases between them. The CDR3 runs to 10 residues.

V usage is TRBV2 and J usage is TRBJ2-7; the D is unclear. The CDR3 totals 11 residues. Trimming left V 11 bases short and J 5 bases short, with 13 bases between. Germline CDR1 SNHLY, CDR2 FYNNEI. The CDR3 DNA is TGTGCCGGCACTGTAGATCACGAGCAGTACTTC. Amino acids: CAGTVDHEQYF.

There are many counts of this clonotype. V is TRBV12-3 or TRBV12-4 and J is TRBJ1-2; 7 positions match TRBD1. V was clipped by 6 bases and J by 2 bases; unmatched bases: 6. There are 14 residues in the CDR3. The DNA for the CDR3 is TGTGCCAGCAGCCGGGACAGAAAAAACTATGGCTACACCTTC. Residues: CASSRDRKNYGYTF.

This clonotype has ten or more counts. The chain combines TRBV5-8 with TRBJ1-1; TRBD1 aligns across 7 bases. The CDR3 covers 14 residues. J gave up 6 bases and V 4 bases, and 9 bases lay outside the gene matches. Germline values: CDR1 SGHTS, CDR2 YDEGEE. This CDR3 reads CASSLQGIDAEAFF. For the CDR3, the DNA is TGTGCCAGCAGCCTACAGGGGATAGACGCTGAAGCTTTCTTT.

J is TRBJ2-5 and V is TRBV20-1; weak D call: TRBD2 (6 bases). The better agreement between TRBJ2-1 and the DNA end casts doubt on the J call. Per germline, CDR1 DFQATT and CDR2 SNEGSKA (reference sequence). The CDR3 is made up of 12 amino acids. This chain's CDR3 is CSARGVADRQFF. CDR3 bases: TGCAGTGCTAGAGGGGTAGCGGACCGGCAGTTCTTC.

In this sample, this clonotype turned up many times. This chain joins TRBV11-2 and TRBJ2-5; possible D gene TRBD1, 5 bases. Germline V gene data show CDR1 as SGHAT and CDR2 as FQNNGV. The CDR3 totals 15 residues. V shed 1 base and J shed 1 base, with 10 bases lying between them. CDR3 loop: CASSLGRQPQETQYF. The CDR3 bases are TGTGCCAGCAGCTTAGGCAGACAGCCCCAAGAGACCCAGTACTTC.

DNA for the CDR3: TGTGCCAGCAGCTTAGTAGCGGGACAGGAGAGCTCTGGAAACACCTTC. It codes for CASSLVAGQESSGNTF. The chain recombines TRBV7-3 with TRBJ1-2; 8 nucleotides line up with TRBD1. The germline V gene has CDR1 SGHTA and CDR2 FQGTGA. The CDR3 length is 16 residues. Trimming at V came to 2 bases and at J to 12 bases, leaving 17 bases not matched to a gene. Combining the CDR3 with reference TRBV7-3 and TRBJ1-2 gives the whole variable domain GAGVSQTPSNKVTEKGKYVELRCDPISGHTALYWYRQSLGQGPEFLIYFQGTGAADDSGLPNDRFFAVRPEGSVSTLKIQRTERGDSAVYLCASSLVAGQESSGNTFGSGTRLTVV.

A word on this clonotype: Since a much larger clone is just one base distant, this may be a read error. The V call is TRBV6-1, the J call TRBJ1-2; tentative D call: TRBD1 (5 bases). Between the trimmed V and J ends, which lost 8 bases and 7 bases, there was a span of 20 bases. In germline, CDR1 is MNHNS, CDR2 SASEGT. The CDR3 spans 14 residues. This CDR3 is CASRVEGRSVGYTF. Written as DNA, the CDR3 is TGTGCCAGCCGGGTTGAGGGGCGATCGGTTGGCTACACCTTC.

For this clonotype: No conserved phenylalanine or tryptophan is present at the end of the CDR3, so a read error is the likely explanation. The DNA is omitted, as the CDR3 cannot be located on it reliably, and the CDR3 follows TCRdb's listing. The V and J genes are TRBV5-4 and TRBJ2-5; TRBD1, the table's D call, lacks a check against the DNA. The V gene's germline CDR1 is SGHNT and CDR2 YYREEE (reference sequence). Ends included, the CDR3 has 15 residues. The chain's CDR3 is CASSMTGRHGYTFGS.

CDR3 protein: CATSRETSGEETQYF. CDR3 sequence (DNA): TGTGCCACCAGCAGAGAGACTAGCGGAGAAGAGACCCAGTACTTC. The chain joins TRBV15 to TRBJ2-5, with 9 nucleotides matching TRBD2. V shed 0 bases and J 3 bases; nucleotides not matched to a gene: 2. Germline V gene lookup returns CDR1 LNHNV and CDR2 YYDKDF (reference sequence). The CDR3 contains 15 residues.

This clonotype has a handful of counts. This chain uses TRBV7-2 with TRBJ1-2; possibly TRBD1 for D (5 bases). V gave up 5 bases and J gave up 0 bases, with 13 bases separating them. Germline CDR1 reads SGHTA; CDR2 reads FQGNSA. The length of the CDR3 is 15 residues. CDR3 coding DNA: TGTGCCAGCAGCCCCGACAGAAGGACTAACTATGGCTACACCTTC. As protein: CASSPDRRTNYGYTF.

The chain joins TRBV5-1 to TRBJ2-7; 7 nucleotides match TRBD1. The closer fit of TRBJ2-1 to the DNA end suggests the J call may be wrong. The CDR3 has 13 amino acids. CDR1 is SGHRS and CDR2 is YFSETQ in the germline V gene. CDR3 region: CASSLERGREQFF. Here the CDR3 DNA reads TGCGCCAGCAGCTTGGAAAGGGGGCGAGAGCAGTTCTTC.

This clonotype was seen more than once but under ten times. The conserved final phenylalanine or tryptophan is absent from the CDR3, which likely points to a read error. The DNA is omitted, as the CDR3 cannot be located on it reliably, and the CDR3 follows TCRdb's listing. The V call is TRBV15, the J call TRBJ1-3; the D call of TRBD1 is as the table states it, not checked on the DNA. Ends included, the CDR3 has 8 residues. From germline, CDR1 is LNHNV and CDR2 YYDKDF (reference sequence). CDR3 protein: CATSRGAG.